These 2 T cell receptor beta chains were sequenced from one sample in a study of CD8+ T cells in alopecia areata (dated by TCRdb to the late 2010s). The library was built by means of the immunoSEQ multiplex PCR assay. For TCR sequencing, RNA was extracted from every sample and reverse transcribed into cDNA to serve as template. TCRdb's version of the immuneACCESS table is confined to in-frame rearrangements and falls short of the full clone set. An unresolved V gene accounts for under half of the shortfall where checked; the remainder is of unknown origin. This sample lists fewer than 150,000 clones; around 82% were detected once. The top ten clones comprise roughly 25% of the sample. The sample's time point, from its label and the paper: roughly 27 days on oral tofacitinib. Read against the paper, the sample's treatment or condition label means: oral pan-JAK inhibitor, 5-10 mg twice daily. The sample was CD8+ T cells sorted from blood, taken at week 4, from a patient treated with tofacitinib. The receptor set was obtained from a human donor with alopecia areata.

In this sample, this clone turned up once. The V gene is TRBV11-1, the J gene TRBJ2-1; D perhaps matches TRBD1 (6 bases). Germline V gives CDR1 SGHAT, CDR2 FQDESV (reference sequence). The CDR3 covers 14 residues. The V end was cut by 3 bases, the J end by 8 bases, with 14 bases between. In DNA, the CDR3 is TGTGCCAGCAGCTTCGCGGCAGGGGCTGATGAGCAGTTCTTC. Its protein product is CASSFAAGADEQFF.

For the CDR3, the DNA is TGTGCCAGCAGTGACGGGCGACTAGCGGGAACCTACGAGCAGTACTTC. Translated: CASSDGRLAGTYEQYF. The chain recombines TRBV2 with TRBJ2-7, with 11 bases fitting TRBD2. This CDR3 has 16 residues. Germline-derived CDR1 and CDR2 are SNHLY and FYNNEI. J lost 2 bases, V lost 3 bases, and 6 bases had no gene match. Together with reference TRBV2 and TRBJ2-7, the CDR3 gives the full variable domain: EPEVTQTPSHQVTQMGQEVILRCVPISNHLYFYWYRQILGQKVEFLVSFYNNEISEKSEIFDDQFSVERPDGSNFTLKIRSTKLEDSAMYFCASSDGRLAGTYEQYFGPGTRLTVT.